The next 32 T cell receptor beta chains were all read from a single sample in a study of blood T cell repertoires in COVID-19. The assay was immunoSEQ multiplex PCR, and TCRdb's table has in-frame clones only and misses some. The top ten hold 3.1% of the sample, which has about 48,000 clones, 70% to 90% seen once. Sequencing input: PBMCs or T cells enriched from blood (not recorded which). The receptor set was obtained from a woman between 50 and 59 years old who had recovered from COVID-19.

The J gene is TRBJ2-1, the V gene TRBV7-2, with no clear D. Between the trimmed V and J ends, which lost 2 bases and 8 bases, there was a span of 7 bases. Germline V gene data show CDR1 as SGHTA and CDR2 as FQGNSA. The CDR3 sequence is 12 residues long. The CDR3 region has the DNA TGTGCCAGCAGCTTATTTAGATATGAGCAGTTCTTC. It specifies CASSLFRYEQFF.

The J gene is TRBJ1-1, the V gene TRBV19, with D perhaps matching TRBD1 (5 bases). The germline CDR1 and CDR2 sequences are LNHDA and SQIVND (reference sequence). V was trimmed by 1 base and J by 0 bases, leaving 24 bases between them. The CDR3 spans 20 residues. The CDR3 DNA reads as TGTGCCAGTAGTATAGGGAGGGGAGAATTAACGGTAATCATGAACACTGAAGCTTTCTTT. It is translated as CASSIGRGELTVIMNTEAFF.

This chain connects TRBV4-3 to TRBJ2-1; 7 positions match TRBD2. The CDR3 has 17 residues. Germline lookup yields CDR1 LGHNA and CDR2 YSLEER. V lost 0 bases and J lost 6; bases outside the gene matches: 11. CDR3 sequence reads: CASSQDRFLADFNEQFF. Here the CDR3 DNA reads TGCGCCAGCAGCCAAGATCGGTTCCTAGCGGATTTCAATGAGCAGTTCTTC.

The chain couples TRBV30 to TRBJ1-5; D is unresolved. This CDR3 spans 13 amino acids. The germline V and J ends were trimmed by 0 bases and 7 bases, with 10 bases remaining between them. Germline V gives CDR1 GTSNPN, CDR2 SVGIG (reference sequence). DNA of the CDR3: TGTGCCTGGAGTGTACCCCTCGGGCAGCCCCAGCATTTT. It translates to CAWSVPLGQPQHF. Full variable domain (remainder filled in from reference TRBV30 and TRBJ1-5): SQTIHQWPATLVQPVGSPLSLECTVEGTSNPNLYWYRQAAGRGLQLLFYSVGIGQISSEVPQNLSASRPQDRQFILSSKKLLLSDSGFYLCAWSVPLGQPQHFGDGTRLSIL.

The chain employs TRBV29-1 and TRBJ2-1, with D hard to call. The CDR3 loop spans 13 amino acids. Trimming shortened V by 4 bases and J by 1 base, and 8 bases separated the two germline ends. In germline, CDR1 is SQVTM, CDR2 ANQGSEA. The CDR3 loop is CSVGADSYNEQFF. DNA of the CDR3: TGCAGCGTTGGCGCGGATTCCTACAATGAGCAGTTCTTC.

This rearrangement joins TRBV7-6 to TRBJ2-1, with 14 bases lining up with TRBD2. CDR1 and CDR2 (germline): SGHVS, FNYEAQ. V shed 1 base and J 4 bases; nucleotides not matched to a gene: 6. The CDR3 loop spans 18 amino acids. DNA of the CDR3: TGTGCCAGCAGCTTAGGGACTAGCGGGAGGTCCGGATACAATGAGCAGTTCTTC. Translated, it gives CASSLGTSGRSGYNEQFF.

A few counts support this clone. V is TRBV27 and J is TRBJ1-5, with D possibly being TRBD1 (5 bases). V gave up 6 bases and J gave up 7 bases, with 16 bases separating them. CDR1 is MNHEY and CDR2 is SMNVEV in the germline V gene (reference sequence). The CDR3 sequence is 14 residues long. The CDR3, as DNA: TGTGCCAGCAGCCGCGGGGGTGCATGGCAGCCCCAGCATTTT. It translates to CASSRGGAWQPQHF.

The gene calls are TRBV2 and TRBJ1-5; possible D gene TRBD1, 6 bases. The CDR3 runs to 15 residues. CDR1 is SNHLY, CDR2 FYNNEI, per germline. Trimming shortened V by 3 bases and J by 6 bases, and 15 bases separated the two germline ends. CDR3 region: CASSDGRGASQPQHF. In DNA, the CDR3 is TGTGCCAGCAGTGATGGTCGGGGGGCCTCTCAGCCCCAGCATTTT.

The chain has TRBV5-1 and TRBJ2-7, with 7 positions matching TRBD1. V lost 2 bases to trimming and J lost 3 bases; unmatched junction nucleotides: 8. This CDR3 comprises 15 residues. CDR1 SGHRS and CDR2 YFSETQ come from the germline V gene. The CDR3 sequence is CASSFGQAANYEQYF. As DNA, the CDR3 is TGCGCCAGCAGCTTCGGACAGGCGGCTAACTACGAGCAGTACTTC.

This sequence joins TRBV28 and TRBJ1-4, with unresolved D. The CDR3 extends over 14 amino acids. V was shortened by 4 bases and J by 8 bases, with 14 bases between the two germline ends. CDR1 is MDHEN and CDR2 is SYDVKM in the germline V gene. DNA of the CDR3: TGTGCCAGCAGTTCTCCCGAGGTAACCGAAAAACTGTTTTTT. This gives the protein CASSSPEVTEKLFF.

V and J are TRBV5-4 and TRBJ2-5, with 10 bases lining up with TRBD1. V dropped 4 bases and J dropped 5; count of bases not matched to a gene: 2. CDR1 and CDR2 (germline): SGHNT, YYREEE (reference sequence). The CDR3 has 13 amino acids. CDR3 bases: TGTGCCAGCAGCCGGGACAGGGGCGAGACCCAGTACTTC. Translated: CASSRDRGETQYF.

V and J are TRBV4-3 and TRBJ2-1; 7 nucleotides match TRBD2. Trimming removed 1 base from V and 7 bases from J; junction bases left unmatched: 10. The length of the CDR3 is 16 residues. Germline V gene sequence: CDR1 LGHNA, CDR2 YSLEER. The CDR3 DNA is TGCGCCAGCAGCCAAGTTTTCCGGGAGGTTGGTAATGAGCAGTTCTTC. This codes for CASSQVFREVGNEQFF.

The rearrangement links TRBV6-2 or TRBV6-3 to TRBJ2-3; the D gene is possibly TRBD2 (5 bases). The CDR3 runs 16 residues. CDR1 and CDR2 from the germline V gene are MNHEY and SVGEGT. V was trimmed by 6 bases and J by 0 bases, leaving 16 bases between them. CDR3 DNA sequence: TGTGCCAGCAGCCCGAGGGTGCTAAGTAGCACAGATACGCAGTATTTT. Its protein product is CASSPRVLSSTDTQYF.

The V and J genes are TRBV4-3 and TRBJ2-3, with D possibly TRBD2 on 5 matching bases. The CDR3 has 15 amino acids. The germline CDR1 and CDR2 sequences are LGHNA and YSLEER. The V end lost 4 bases, the J end lost 1 base, and 12 bases lay between the germline ends. CDR3 DNA sequence: TGCGCCAGCAGCCGAGCGGTTCAGGGCACAGATACGCAGTATTTT. Its translation is CASSRAVQGTDTQYF.

The genes are TRBV27 and TRBJ1-6; 8 positions match TRBD1. The CDR3 runs 15 residues. The germline gives CDR1 MNHEY, CDR2 SMNVEV (reference sequence). V lost 7 bases, J lost 7 bases, and 9 bases stayed unmatched. The CDR3 spells CASTGQGSYNSPLHF. CDR3 sequence (DNA): TGTGCCAGCACCGGACAGGGAAGCTACAATTCACCCCTCCACTTT.

This chain uses TRBV29-1 with TRBJ1-1, with 7 bases aligning to TRBD1. Trimming took 7 bases from V and 6 from J; bases not matched to a gene: 8. Germline CDR1 and CDR2: SQVTM and ANQGSEA. This CDR3 is 12 amino acids long. CDR3 sequence: CSARQGTPEAFF. The CDR3 DNA reads as TGCAGCGCTAGACAGGGAACTCCTGAAGCTTTCTTT.

This rearrangement joins TRBV4-1 to TRBJ2-3, with D perhaps TRBD1 (5 bases). Trimming shortened V by 0 bases and J by 4 bases, and 11 bases separated the two germline ends. The CDR3 covers 15 residues. CDR1 and CDR2 (germline): MGHRA, YSYEKL. The CDR3 region is CASSQEGAPADTQYF. Written as DNA, the CDR3 is TGCGCCAGCAGCCAAGAAGGGGCTCCGGCAGATACGCAGTATTTT.

V usage is TRBV5-8 and J usage is TRBJ2-2; a weak D match, TRBD2 (6 bases). Trimming left V 2 bases short and J 0 bases short, with 14 bases between. Germline V CDR1 and CDR2: SGHTS, YDEGEE. The CDR3 is 17 amino acids. DNA for the CDR3: TGTGCCAGCAGCTTTTATAGAGGCGGGGCGAACACCGGGGAGCTGTTTTTT. Protein: CASSFYRGGANTGELFF.

DNA of the CDR3: TGTGCCAGCAGTTACACCGATGGACAGGGGGCAAGCGGCTACACCTTC. Amino acids: CASSYTDGQGASGYTF. The chain joins TRBV6-5 to TRBJ1-2; 11 nucleotides line up with TRBD1. Germline trimming cut 2 bases from V and 8 bases from J; bases unmatched to any gene: 10. CDR3 size: 16 residues. Germline V gene sequence: CDR1 MNHEY, CDR2 SVGAGI.

The rearrangement joins TRBV13 to TRBJ1-3, with unresolved D. Germline CDR1 reads PRHDT; CDR2 reads FYEKMQ (reference sequence). The CDR3 contains 13 residues. Trimming left V 4 bases short and J 3 bases short, with 7 bases between. As DNA, the CDR3 is TGTGCCAGCAGCTCCTCCCGTGGAAACACCATATATTTT. The encoded protein is CASSSSRGNTIYF.

The V and J genes are TRBV21-1 and TRBJ2-7; TRBD2 is the table's D call, not checked against the DNA. TRBV21-1 is listed as a pseudogene. The CDR3 sequence is 14 residues long. CDR3 protein: CASSKEGVTYEQYF. The DNA for the CDR3 is TGTGCCAGCAGCAAAGAAGGAGTAACCTACGAGCAGTACTTC.

The V gene is TRBV3-1 (or the pseudogene TRBV3-2), the J gene TRBJ1-2, with D uncertain. The CDR3 runs to 12 residues. The V end was cut by 0 bases, the J end by 10 bases, with 9 bases between. Germline V gene sequence: CDR1 LGHDT, CDR2 YNNKEL (reference sequence). The CDR3 here is CASSQDNSYYTF. The CDR3 nucleotides read TGTGCCAGCAGCCAAGACAACAGCTACTACACCTTC.

This clone was seen a single time. This sequence joins TRBV2 and TRBJ2-2; 8 bases fit TRBD1. The CDR3 length is 17 residues. V trimming: 6 bases; J trimming: 2 bases; junction bases outside the gene matches: 11. Germline CDR1 reads SNHLY; CDR2 reads FYNNEI. This chain's CDR3 is CASSITRGRGNTGELFF. CDR3 in DNA: TGTGCCAGCAGCATCACCAGGGGGCGGGGAAACACCGGGGAGCTGTTTTTT.

Concerning this clone: The identical CDR3 is also encoded by other nucleotide sequences in the sample. This chain uses TRBV2 with TRBJ1-1; TRBD1 is a possible D gene (6 bases). Looked up from germline, CDR1 is SNHLY and CDR2 is FYNNEI. This CDR3 has 15 amino acids. Trimming left V 3 bases short and J 2 bases short, with 13 bases between. DNA of the CDR3: TGTGCCAGCAGTGAGCGGGGCGGGGGCAACACTGAAGCTTTCTTT. Protein product: CASSERGGGNTEAFF.

The chain has TRBV6-5 and TRBJ1-5; 9 positions agree with TRBD1. Losses at the gene ends were 6 bases for V and 6 bases for J; bases not matched to a gene: 9. This CDR3 spans 15 amino acids. Germline CDR1 is MNHEY and CDR2 is SVGAGI. In DNA, the CDR3 is TGTGCCAGCAGGAGTACAGGGGGCGAGGGTCAGCCCCAGCATTTT. Amino acid sequence: CASRSTGGEGQPQHF.

The chain uses TRBV24-1 and TRBJ2-1; 9 nucleotides agree with TRBD1. Trimming at V came to 2 bases and at J to 4 bases, leaving 2 bases not matched to a gene. In germline, CDR1 is KGHDR, CDR2 SFDVKD. This CDR3 region has 15 residues. The CDR3 spells CATSDWTGVYNEQFF. DNA for the CDR3: TGTGCCACCAGTGATTGGACAGGGGTTTACAATGAGCAGTTCTTC.

V is TRBV19 and J is TRBJ1-5, with a possible D match to TRBD1 (6 bases). The CDR3 is 17 residues long. V lost 5 bases and J 0 bases, leaving 17 bases between the germline ends. Germline CDR1 and CDR2: LNHDA and SQIVND (reference sequence). Here the CDR3 reads CASSPADRIYSNQPQHF. The CDR3 DNA reads TGTGCCAGTAGTCCCGCGGACAGAATTTATAGCAATCAGCCCCAGCATTTT. Variable domain in full (rest from reference TRBV19 and TRBJ1-5): DGGITQSPKYLFRKEGQNVTLSCEQNLNHDAMYWYRQDPGQGLRLIYYSQIVNDFQKGDIAEGYSVSREKKESFPLTVTSAQKNPTAFYLCASSPADRIYSNQPQHFGDGTRLSIL.

This clone has a single count. The chain has TRBV18 and TRBJ1-2; 9 positions match TRBD1. The CDR3 has 14 residues. V gave up 4 bases and J gave up 3 bases; unmatched junction bases: 3. Germline assignment: CDR1 KGHSH and CDR2 LQKENI. CDR3 in amino acids: CASSRTGVHYGYTF. CDR3 DNA sequence: TGTGCCAGCTCACGGACAGGGGTCCACTATGGCTACACCTTC.

As concerns this clone: Other DNA sequences from this sample encode an identical CDR3 as well. The CDR3 here is CASSLERDYEQYF. In DNA form, the CDR3 reads TGTGCCAGCAGCTTGGAGAGGGACTACGAGCAGTACTTC. The chain recombines TRBV5-5 with TRBJ2-7, with D maybe TRBD2 (5 bases). The V end lost 0 bases, the J end lost 3 bases, and 7 bases lay between the germline ends. Germline V gene data show CDR1 as SGHKS and CDR2 as YYEKEE (reference sequence). There are 13 residues in the CDR3.

The CDR3 sequence is CASRTGLLTYEQYF. The CDR3 nucleotides read TGTGCCAGCAGGACAGGGCTGCTAACCTACGAGCAGTACTTC. This sequence joins TRBV2 and TRBJ2-7; 7 bases map to TRBD1. The CDR3 extends over 14 amino acids. CDR1 is SNHLY, CDR2 FYNNEI, per germline. J gave up 2 bases and V 6 bases, and 7 bases lay outside the gene matches.

The chain couples TRBV28 to TRBJ2-1, with no clear D. CDR3 length equals 14 residues. Looked up from germline, CDR1 is MDHEN and CDR2 is SYDVKM. V lost 3 bases to trimming and J lost 0 bases, with 6 bases between them. CDR3: CASSFWSSYNEQFF. The CDR3 DNA reads as TGTGCCAGCAGTTTTTGGAGCTCCTACAATGAGCAGTTCTTC. Looking up the rest from reference TRBV28 and TRBJ2-1 gives the full variable domain: DVKVTQSSRYLVKRTGEKVFLECVQDMDHENMFWYRQDPGLGLRLIYFSYDVKMKEKGDIPEGYSVSREKKERFSLILESASTNQTSMYLCASSFWSSYNEQFFGPGTRLTVL.

The chain couples TRBV7-6 to TRBJ2-2; tentative D call: TRBD1 (5 bases). CDR1 and CDR2 (germline): SGHVS, FNYEAQ. The ends were cut back, 4 bases at V and 0 bases at J, with 9 bases in the middle. The CDR3 has 15 residues. The CDR3 region is CASSSQGTNTGELFF. The CDR3 coding sequence is TGTGCCAGCAGCTCGCAGGGCACGAACACCGGGGAGCTGTTTTTT. Together with reference TRBV7-6 and TRBJ2-2, the CDR3 gives the full variable domain: GAGVSQSPRYKVTKRGQDVALRCDPISGHVSLYWYRQALGQGPEFLTYFNYEAQQDKSGLPNDRFSAERPEGSISTLTIQRTEQRDSAMYRCASSSQGTNTGELFFGEGSRLTVL.